This TCR beta chain was captured in a study of cytotoxic CD8 clonotypes in ibrutinib-treated CLL. After removal of 4 bases from V and 0 bases from J, the junction contained 6 bases not matched to a gene. Germline V lookup: CDR1 SGHRS, CDR2 YFSETQ. The CDR3 length is 17 residues. Clones were sequenced by immunoSEQ multiplex PCR, and TCRdb holds only the in-frame ones, with some missing. The sample yields around 40,000 clones, less than 85% seen once. This chain uses TRBV5-1 with TRBJ2-2, with 10 positions matching TRBD2. The source of this sequence is a human donor with chronic lymphocytic leukemia. The sample was PBMCs, taken at disease progression, from a patient treated with ibrutinib. The chain's CDR3 is CASSGTAGGPNTGELFF. CDR3 nucleotides: TGCGCCAGCAGCGGAACAGCGGGAGGGCCGAACACCGGGGAGCTGTTTTTT.